The present T cell receptor beta chain was sequenced within a study of radiotherapy plus CTLA-4 blockade in lung cancer. This table comes from immunoSEQ multiplex PCR, and its TCRdb copy is limited to in-frame clones, with some not included. The sample has some 87,000 clones, roughly four fifths seen once. The CDR3 has 13 amino acids. Per germline, CDR1 SGHRS and CDR2 YFSETQ. V lost 4 bases, J lost 4 bases, and 11 bases lay in between. Participants had chemo-refractory metastatic non-small-cell lung cancer and were treated with focal radiation plus ipilimumab CTLA-4 blockade. Study conclusions and caveats: Peripheral blood showed expansion of tumor-derived TCR clones after radiotherapy and ipilimumab. Strongest reported response predictors: early blood clone changes and post-radiation interferon-beta.

As to this clone: The antigen remains undetermined.

The chain uses TRBV5-1 and TRBJ2-5; possibly TRBD2 for D (6 bases). The sequenced sample was peripheral blood, obtained from a patient treated with radiotherapy plus ipilimumab. The clonotype was recovered from a human donor with non-small cell lung cancer that progressed on radiotherapy plus ipilimumab. CDR3 sequence reads: CASSPDYLETQYF. CDR3 in DNA: TGCGCCAGCAGCCCGGACTATTTAGAGACCCAGTACTTC.